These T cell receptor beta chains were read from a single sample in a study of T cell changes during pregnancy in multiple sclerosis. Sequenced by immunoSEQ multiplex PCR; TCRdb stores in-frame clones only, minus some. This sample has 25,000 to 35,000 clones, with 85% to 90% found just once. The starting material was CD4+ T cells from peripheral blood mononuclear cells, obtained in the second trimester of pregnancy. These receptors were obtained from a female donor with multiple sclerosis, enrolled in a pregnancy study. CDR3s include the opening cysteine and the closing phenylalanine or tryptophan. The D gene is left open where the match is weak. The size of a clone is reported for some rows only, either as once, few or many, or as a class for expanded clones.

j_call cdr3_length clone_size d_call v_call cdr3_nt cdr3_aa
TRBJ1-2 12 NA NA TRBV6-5 TGTGCCAGTCTGACTTCCTCCTATGGCTACACCTTC CASLTSSYGYTF
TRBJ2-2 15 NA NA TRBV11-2 TGTGCCAGCCCTTCCGCCGGGGGGCCCTCCGGGGAGCTGTTTTTT CASPSAGGPSGELFF
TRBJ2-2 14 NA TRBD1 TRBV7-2 TGTGCCAGCAGCCGACAGGGGGCGGGCGGGGAGCTGTTTTTT CASSRQGAGGELFF
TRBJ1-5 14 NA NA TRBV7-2 TGTGCCAGCAGCTTAAGGAGTAGCAATCAGCCCCAGCATTTT CASSLRSSNQPQHF
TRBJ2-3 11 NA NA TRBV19 TGTGCCAGTAGTACAGCAGATACGCAGTATTTT CASSTADTQYF
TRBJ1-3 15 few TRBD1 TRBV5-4 TGTGCCAGCACCGCCGGGACAGGGACCGGAAACACCATATATTTT CASTAGTGTGNTIYF
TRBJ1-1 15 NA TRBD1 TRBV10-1 TGCGCCAGCAGTGAGACCGGGACAGCGAACACTGAAGCTTTCTTT CASSETGTANTEAFF
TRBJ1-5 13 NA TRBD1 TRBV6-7 TGTGCCAGCAGTTACGGACAGGGTCAGCCCCAGCATTTT CASSYGQGQPQHF
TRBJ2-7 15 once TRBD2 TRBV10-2 TGCGCCAGCTGCCCCGGGACTAGCAGAATCTACGAGCAGTACTTC CASCPGTSRIYEQYF
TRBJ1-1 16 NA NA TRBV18 TGTGCCAGCTCACCCGTTCAGGGCGACATGAACACTGAAGCTTTCTTT CASSPVQGDMNTEAFF
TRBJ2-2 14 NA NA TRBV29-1 TGCAGCGTTGAGGTTGGGCAGGACACCGGGGAGCTGTTTTTT CSVEVGQDTGELFF
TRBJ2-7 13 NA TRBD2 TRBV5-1 TGCGCCAGCAGCCCCCGGGGGGGCTACGAGCAGTACTTC CASSPRGGYEQYF
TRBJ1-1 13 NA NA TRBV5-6 TGTGCCCCGACCGGGGGGCGCGAAACTGAAGCTTTCTTT CAPTGGRETEAFF
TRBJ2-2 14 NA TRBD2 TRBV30 TGTGCCTGGAGTGAGGCGGGGGGGACCGGGGAGCTGTTTTTT CAWSEAGGTGELFF